This T cell receptor (beta chain) was profiled in a study of T cell responses to AZD1222 COVID-19 vaccine. Between the trimmed V and J ends, which lost 3 bases and 0 bases, there was a span of 15 bases. The germline V gene has CDR1 MDHEN and CDR2 SYDVKM. The CDR3 spans 16 residues. This table comes from immunoSEQ multiplex PCR, and its TCRdb copy is limited to in-frame clones, with some not included. This sample yields some 180,000 clones, of which 85% to 95% are seen a single time; roughly 1.7% belongs to the top ten. The sequence derives from an adult who received the AZD1222 COVID-19 vaccine. This sample comprised peripheral blood, obtained 28 days after the second AZD1222 dose. The rearrangement links TRBV28 to TRBJ2-7; the D gene could be TRBD1 or TRBD2 (6 bases each). CDR3 coding DNA: TGTGCCAGCAGTTTGGGGGGCCGCCCGAGCTCCTACGAGCAGTACTTC. Translated, it gives CASSLGGRPSSYEQYF.